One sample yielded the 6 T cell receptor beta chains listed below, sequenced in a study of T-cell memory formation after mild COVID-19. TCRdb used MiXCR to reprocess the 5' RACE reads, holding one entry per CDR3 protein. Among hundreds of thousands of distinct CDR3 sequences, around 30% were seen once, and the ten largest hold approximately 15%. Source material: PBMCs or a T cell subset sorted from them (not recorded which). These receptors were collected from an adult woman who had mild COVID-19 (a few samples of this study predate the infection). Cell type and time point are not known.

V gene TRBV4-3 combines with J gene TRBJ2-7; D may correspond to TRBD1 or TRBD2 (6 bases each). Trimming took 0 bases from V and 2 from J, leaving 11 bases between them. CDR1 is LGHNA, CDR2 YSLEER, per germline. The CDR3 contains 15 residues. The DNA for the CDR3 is TGCGCCAGCAGCCAAGAAGCTCGGGGGCCCTACGAGCAGTACTTC. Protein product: CASSQEARGPYEQYF.

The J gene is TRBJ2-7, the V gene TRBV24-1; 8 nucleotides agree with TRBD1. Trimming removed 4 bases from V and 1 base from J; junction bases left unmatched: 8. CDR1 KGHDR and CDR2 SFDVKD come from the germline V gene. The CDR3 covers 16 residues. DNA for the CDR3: TGTGCCACCAGTGACTTGGGGGACAGGATATCCTACGAGCAGTACTTC. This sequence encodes CATSDLGDRISYEQYF.

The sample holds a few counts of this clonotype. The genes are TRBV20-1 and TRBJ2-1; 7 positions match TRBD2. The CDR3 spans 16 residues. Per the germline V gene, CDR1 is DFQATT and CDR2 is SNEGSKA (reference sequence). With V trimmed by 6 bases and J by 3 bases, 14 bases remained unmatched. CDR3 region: CSASPSDPGGYNEQFF. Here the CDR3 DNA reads TGCAGTGCCTCCCCCTCAGACCCGGGGGGCTACAATGAGCAGTTCTTC.

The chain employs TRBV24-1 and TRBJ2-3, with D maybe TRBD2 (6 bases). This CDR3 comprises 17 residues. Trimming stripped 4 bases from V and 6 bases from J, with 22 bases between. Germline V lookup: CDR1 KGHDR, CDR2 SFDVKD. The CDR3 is CATSEPVGGSRMDTQYF. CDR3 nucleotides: TGTGCCACCAGTGAACCCGTTGGAGGGTCTAGGATGGATACGCAGTATTTT.

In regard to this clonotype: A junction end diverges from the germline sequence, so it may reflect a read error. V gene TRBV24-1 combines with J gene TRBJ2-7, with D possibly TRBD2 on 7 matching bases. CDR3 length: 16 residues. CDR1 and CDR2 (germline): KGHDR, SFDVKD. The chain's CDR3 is CANSDSGGREAYEQYF. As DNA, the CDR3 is TGTGCCAACAGTGACTCCGGGGGGCGGGAAGCCTACGAGCAGTACTTC.

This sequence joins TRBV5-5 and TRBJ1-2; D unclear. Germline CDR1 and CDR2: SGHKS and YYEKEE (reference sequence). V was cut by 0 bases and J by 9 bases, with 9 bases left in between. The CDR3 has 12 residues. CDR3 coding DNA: TGTGCCAGCAGCTTGGATGGGAAAAGCTACACCTTC. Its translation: CASSLDGKSYTF.